The rows below give T cell receptor beta chains drawn from one sample of a study of blood T cell repertoires in COVID-19. Measured with immunoSEQ multiplex PCR; TCRdb has only the in-frame clones, and not every one. The sample lists 95,000 to 150,000 clones, around 87% occurring once. The sequencing input was peripheral blood. Source of these receptors: a woman in her sixties or seventies with acute or convalescent COVID-19. Each CDR3 is given with its conserved first and last residue. A D gene is named only where the DNA matches it firmly. The listing skips clone size in some rows; elsewhere it reads once, few, many or a size class.

V gene	clone size	D gene	J gene	CDR3 protein	CDR3 DNA
TRBV7-9	.	TRBD1	TRBJ2-7	CASSLRVLGTGDIDEQYF	TGTGCCAGCAGCTTAAGAGTTTTGGGGACAGGGGATATCGACGAGCAGTACTTC
TRBV6-5	.	TRBD1	TRBJ2-5	CASRNLGQQETQYF	TGTGCCAGCCGGAACTTGGGACAGCAAGAGACCCAGTACTTC
TRBV3-1/TRBV3-2	.	.	TRBJ1-4	CASSQQGNNEKLFF	TGTGCCAGCAGTCAGCAGGGGAACAATGAAAAACTGTTTTTT
TRBV24-1	.	.	TRBJ2-7	CATSDRRDYEQYF	TGTGCCACCAGTGACCGTCGGGATTACGAGCAGTACTTC
TRBV19	.	TRBD2	TRBJ2-5	CASSLTSGGLDRGTQYF	TGTGCCAGTAGCCTGACTAGCGGGGGGCTAGATAGGGGGACCCAGTACTTC
TRBV7-2	.	TRBD2	TRBJ2-2	CASSEKWTSYTGELFF	TGTGCCAGCAGCGAGAAGTGGACTAGCTACACCGGGGAGCTGTTTTTT
TRBV2	few	.	TRBJ1-1	CASSVTRVNTEAFF	TGTGCCAGCAGTGTCACTAGGGTTAACACTGAAGCTTTCTTT
TRBV7-8	.	.	TRBJ2-5	CASSPVQQETQYF	TGTGCCAGCAGCCCCGTCCAGCAAGAGACCCAGTACTTC
TRBV5-4	few	TRBD1	TRBJ2-3	CASSFTGTGEFSDTQYF	TGTGCCAGCAGCTTCACCGGGACAGGGGAGTTTTCAGATACGCAGTATTTT
TRBV19	.	.	TRBJ1-5	CASSMAVFYSNQPQHF	TGTGCCAGTAGTATGGCAGTCTTTTATAGCAATCAGCCCCAGCATTTT
TRBV6-5	.	.	TRBJ1-2	CASSYSAAGYGYTF	TGTGCCAGCAGTTACTCGGCGGCTGGCTATGGCTACACCTTC
TRBV11-2	.	.	TRBJ1-5	CASSLGAAGSNQPQHF	TGTGCCAGCAGCTTAGGGGCCGCGGGAAGCAATCAGCCCCAGCATTTT
TRBV12-3/TRBV12-4	once	.	TRBJ2-2	CVTSGGTGELFF	TGTGTCACAAGCGGCGGCACCGGGGAGCTGTTTTTT
TRBV18	.	.	TRBJ1-5	CASSPPGGGSNQPQHF	TGTGCCAGCTCACCTCCGGGAGGGGGGAGCAATCAGCCCCAGCATTTT
TRBV5-1	.	TRBD1	TRBJ1-1	CASSPGGGAAEAFF	TGCGCCAGCAGCCCGGGAGGGGGCGCGGCTGAAGCTTTCTTT
TRBV24-1	.	.	TRBJ2-5	CATSDPGNLGTQYF	TGTGCCACCAGTGACCCCGGGAACCTAGGAACCCAGTACTTC
TRBV7-6	.	.	TRBJ1-3	CASSLMGARGNTIYF	TGTGCCAGCAGCTTAATGGGGGCTCGTGGAAACACCATATATTTT
TRBV5-5	.	.	TRBJ1-2	CASSPDLPPHYGYTF	TGTGCCAGCAGCCCGGACTTACCGCCTCATTATGGCTACACCTTC
TRBV11-2	.	TRBD1	TRBJ1-2	CASSPPGQLLYGYTF	TGTGCCAGCAGCCCTCCGGGACAGTTGTTGTATGGCTACACCTTC
TRBV24-1	.	.	TRBJ2-1	CATQTPYNEQFF	TGTGCCACCCAAACACCGTACAATGAGCAGTTCTTC
TRBV6-5	.	TRBD1	TRBJ2-2	CASRRQGTGELFF	TGTGCCAGCAGGCGACAGGGCACCGGGGAGCTGTTTTTT
TRBV28	once	TRBD1	TRBJ1-1	CASNKQGAGTEAFF	TGTGCCAGCAACAAACAGGGGGCAGGCACTGAAGCTTTCTTT
TRBV28	once	TRBD2	TRBJ2-2	CASSFTSGGLYTGELFF	TGTGCCAGCAGTTTTACTAGCGGGGGGCTGTACACCGGGGAGCTGTTTTTT
TRBV5-1	.	TRBD2	TRBJ2-1	CASSYGTSGGQSGEQFF	TGCGCCAGCAGCTACGGGACTAGCGGGGGGCAATCGGGTGAGCAGTTCTTC
TRBV2	.	TRBD1	TRBJ1-5	CASSPQGAGGQPQHF	TGTGCCAGCAGTCCACAGGGGGCGGGTGGGCAGCCCCAGCATTTT
TRBV2	.	.	TRBJ2-3	CASSAGTVGTDTQYF	TGTGCCAGCAGTGCCGGCACAGTTGGCACAGATACGCAGTATTTT
TRBV9	.	TRBD1	TRBJ1-2	CASSAGTGPPHGYTF	TGTGCCAGCAGCGCCGGGACAGGGCCCCCACATGGCTACACCTTC
TRBV5-1	.	TRBD2	TRBJ2-1	CASSLPSGAYNEQFF	TGCGCCAGCAGCTTGCCTAGCGGGGCCTACAATGAGCAGTTCTTC